Listed below are T cell receptor beta chains from one sample, sequenced in a study of beta chain features in type 1 diabetes. Sequencing was performed with immunoSEQ multiplex PCR; in TCRdb, only in-frame clones are kept and a portion is missing. The repertoire has some 150,000 clones, 8% to 13% of them found once; the top ten carry 1% to 1.5%. Material: naive CD4+ T cells from blood. The receptors were sampled from a young man in good health. Each CDR3 is given with its conserved first and last residue. Fields, in order: V gene, D gene, clone size, J gene, CDR3 DNA, CDR3 protein. D genes are given only for firm matches. Size values are once, few and many counts, or a class for expanded clones, and some rows have none.

TRBV6-6	TRBD1	few	TRBJ1-3	TGTGCCAGCAGACCGACAGGGGCTGGAAACACCATATATTTT	CASRPTGAGNTIYF
TRBV18	TRBD1	few	TRBJ1-2	TGTGCCAGCTCACCCACAGGGGAGGCAACCTATGGCTACACCTTC	CASSPTGEATYGYTF
TRBV9	TRBD2	.	TRBJ2-3	TGTGCCAGCAGCCTCCGACTAGCGGGGACAGATACGCAGTATTTT	CASSLRLAGTDTQYF
TRBV18	.	.	TRBJ1-3	TGTGCCAGCTCACCTGATACGGGGTCTGGAAACACCATATATTTT	CASSPDTGSGNTIYF
TRBV10-2	TRBD1	.	TRBJ1-2	TGCGCCAGCAGGAGTGGGACAGGGGGCTTTGGCTACACCTTC	CASRSGTGGFGYTF
TRBV7-2	.	.	TRBJ1-5	TGTGCCAGCAGCTCGGACAGTCATCAGCCCCAGCATTTT	CASSSDSHQPQHF
TRBV6-5	.	few	TRBJ1-5	TGTGCCAGCGGCCCTCTTCGGGGCAATCAGCCCCAGCATTTT	CASGPLRGNQPQHF
TRBV29-1	.	few	TRBJ1-4	TGCAGCGCTCGAACCCGAAAAGGGGTGTTTTTT	CSARTRKGVFF
TRBV30	.	.	TRBJ2-6	TGTGCCTGGAATCCTACTGGGGCCAACGTCCTGACTTTC	CAWNPTGANVLTF
TRBV11-3	TRBD2	few	TRBJ2-7	TGTGCCAGCAGCTCTAGGACTAGCGCCGAGCAGTACTTC	CASSSRTSAEQYF
TRBV11-2	.	few	TRBJ2-5	TGTGCCAGTTCTTACTATCAAGAGACCCAGTACTTC	CASSYYQETQYF
TRBV27	.	few	TRBJ2-7	TGTGCCAGCAGCTCTTGGGCAGGGGCCCATTACGAGCAGTACTTC	CASSSWAGAHYEQYF
TRBV6-6	TRBD1	.	TRBJ1-2	TGTGCCAGCAGTCGCCGGGACAGGGGAACTAACTATGGCTACACCTTC	CASSRRDRGTNYGYTF
TRBV7-6	.	few	TRBJ2-2	TGTGCCAGCAGCACGGGCCTAGGGGTTTCCGGGGAGCTGTTTTTT	CASSTGLGVSGELFF
TRBV7-2	TRBD1	.	TRBJ2-7	TGTGCCAGCAGCTTGACAGGGGTCGCCGAGCAGTACTTC	CASSLTGVAEQYF
TRBV15	.	.	TRBJ1-2	TGTGCCACCAGCAGAGACTCGGGGGAGGGCTATGGCTACACCTTC	CATSRDSGEGYGYTF
TRBV7-2	TRBD1	.	TRBJ1-4	TGTGCCAGCAGCTTTCCGGGACAGAATGAAAAACTGTTTTTT	CASSFPGQNEKLFF
TRBV11-3	TRBD1	few	TRBJ2-1	TGTGCCAGCAGCTTAGAGGGACAGGGGGACAATGAGCAGTTCTTC	CASSLEGQGDNEQFF
TRBV7-8	TRBD1	few	TRBJ2-7	TGTGCCAGCAGCCTCACCGACAGGGACTCCTACGAGCAGTACTTC	CASSLTDRDSYEQYF
TRBV7-9	TRBD1	many	TRBJ1-2	TGTGCCAGCAGCTCACCAGCAGGGGGAAACTATGGCTACACCTTC	CASSSPAGGNYGYTF
TRBV6-1	.	few	TRBJ1-4	TGTGCCAGCAGTGATTACAGGGAAAAACTGTTTTTT	CASSDYREKLFF
TRBV7-2	TRBD2	few	TRBJ2-3	TGTGCCAGCAGCTTATGGGCAGCGGGGGGGCCAACAGATACGCAGTATTTT	CASSLWAAGGPTDTQYF
TRBV18	.	many	TRBJ2-3	TGTGCCAGCTCACCAGGGCCCGGCACAGATACGCAGTATTTT	CASSPGPGTDTQYF
TRBV18	TRBD1	few	TRBJ1-5	TGTGCCAGCTCACCACCTTCCTCTACAGGGGATCAGCCCCAGCATTTT	CASSPPSSTGDQPQHF
TRBV10-3	TRBD1	.	TRBJ2-2	TGTGCCATCAGCCCCAACCTGGACAGGGACGCCGGGGAGCTGTTTTTT	CAISPNLDRDAGELFF
TRBV30	.	many	TRBJ2-7	TGTGCCTGGAGTGTTGGAGGGGCGGAGTACGAGCAGTACTTC	CAWSVGGAEYEQYF
TRBV10-3	TRBD1	.	TRBJ2-2	TGTGCCATCAGTGAGTCGACCGGACAGGGACGAAACACCGGGGAGCTGTTTTTT	CAISESTGQGRNTGELFF
TRBV30	TRBD1	.	TRBJ2-7	TGTGCCTGGAGTGAGACAGGGGGCTCTTACGAGCAGTACTTC	CAWSETGGSYEQYF
TRBV4-1	.	few	TRBJ2-7	TGTGCCAGCAGCCAAGGTACAGGGACCCTGGGGGAGCAGTACTTC	CASSQGTGTLGEQYF
TRBV7-2	.	many	TRBJ2-1	TGTGCCAGCAGCTCCCAGTCCGATGAGCAGTTCTTC	CASSSQSDEQFF
TRBV30	.	few	TRBJ1-1	TGTGCCTGGAGTGCTGCCTTCGGGAACACTGAAGCTTTCTTT	CAWSAAFGNTEAFF
TRBV18	.	few	TRBJ1-5	TGTGCCAGCTCCGCGTTACAGGGAGGCAATCAGCCCCAGCATTTT	CASSALQGGNQPQHF
TRBV18	.	many	TRBJ2-5	TGTGCCAGCTCACCGGGCAGTCAAGAGACCCAGTACTTC	CASSPGSQETQYF
TRBV6-5	TRBD1	.	TRBJ1-6	TGTGCCAGTCAGGGGGCGTCCTATAATTCACCCCTCCACTTT	CASQGASYNSPLHF
TRBV19	.	few	TRBJ2-3	TGTGCCAGCAGAGCCCTAGCGCTATCGACAGATACGCAGTATTTT	CASRALALSTDTQYF
TRBV11-2	TRBD1	few	TRBJ2-1	TGTGCCAGCAGCTCAATATCAGGGGGCTCCTACAATGAGCAGTTCTTC	CASSSISGGSYNEQFF
TRBV7-9	.	.	TRBJ2-3	TGTGCCAGCAGCATTTCAGGCACAGATACGCAGTATTTT	CASSISGTDTQYF
TRBV18	.	few	TRBJ2-7	TGTGCCAGCTCACTCGGGAAAGGAAAGGGAGAGCAGTACTTC	CASSLGKGKGEQYF
TRBV6-5	.	.	TRBJ2-7	TGTGCCAGCAGTTATTCAGAGACACATTCCTACGAGCAGTACTTC	CASSYSETHSYEQYF
TRBV15	TRBD1	.	TRBJ1-2	TGTGCCACCAGCAGAGATCGGACAGGGGGCCTACACTATGGCTACACCTTC	CATSRDRTGGLHYGYTF
TRBV5-1	TRBD1	few	TRBJ2-7	TGCGCCAGCAGCCCAGGGACAGGGGGCGGCGAGCAGTACTTC	CASSPGTGGGEQYF
TRBV7-2	.	many	TRBJ2-3	TGTGCCAGCAGCTTAGCAACTAGCACAGATACGCAGTATTTT	CASSLATSTDTQYF
TRBV4-3	.	.	TRBJ2-7	TGCGCCAGCAGCCAAGTTCAGGGCACCTACGAGCAGTACTTC	CASSQVQGTYEQYF
TRBV5-4	.	many	TRBJ2-4	TGTGCCAGCAGCTTGGAAGGGTTCGGGGGAAACATTCAGTACTTC	CASSLEGFGGNIQYF
TRBV2	.	.	TRBJ1-5	TGTGCCAGCAGTAATGTCCCAGCGGTCAATCAGCCCCAGCATTTT	CASSNVPAVNQPQHF
TRBV6-6	TRBD1	.	TRBJ1-4	TGTGCCAGCAGCCTGAACAGGGGGACTAATGAAAAACTGTTTTTT	CASSLNRGTNEKLFF
TRBV5-1	TRBD1	few	TRBJ1-2	TGCGCCAGCAGCTTGGTGGGGACAGGGAACCGTGATGGCTACACCTTC	CASSLVGTGNRDGYTF
TRBV5-1	.	.	TRBJ2-7	TGCGCCAGCAGCACACGAGGACAGTCCTACGAGCAGTACTTC	CASSTRGQSYEQYF
TRBV5-1	.	few	TRBJ2-4	TGCGCCAGCAGCTTTCTAACAGGACGTGAAAACATTCAGTACTTC	CASSFLTGRENIQYF
TRBV28	.	few	TRBJ1-1	TGTGCCAGCAGTATACGACAGGTCATCACTGAAGCTTTCTTT	CASSIRQVITEAFF
TRBV30	.	.	TRBJ1-1	TGTGCCTGGAGTGTGCAGGCGAACACTGAAGCTTTCTTT	CAWSVQANTEAFF